This T cell receptor beta chain was sequenced for a study of blood T cell repertoires in COVID-19. In the study overall: Italy, Spain and the United States were the sources of the convalescent and acute COVID-19 samples. PBMCs, B-cell-depleted T cells, or T cells were the source of the cDNA or gDNA that made up the material.

Study processing details: Nucleated cell number was recorded as an estimate derived from reference gene primer amplification. This table comes from immunoSEQ multiplex PCR, and its TCRdb copy is limited to in-frame clones, with some not included. That table is the source of V, J and clone size, and D and trimming were worked out from the DNA. The repertoire includes some 120,000 clones, 80% to 90% of them detected once, and about 12% sits in the top ten. With 2 bases clipped from V and 3 bases from J, the junction kept 8 bases outside the gene matches. Germline V CDR1 and CDR2: MNHNS, SASEGT. CDR3 length: 17 residues.

Sequencing was done on a sample of peripheral blood. The chain has TRBV6-1 and TRBJ1-2, with TRBD1 identical over 11 bases. The origin of this receptor is a human donor in a cohort sampled during active COVID-19. This CDR3 is CASSERDRGRADYGYTF. CDR3 coding DNA: TGTGCCAGCAGTGAAAGGGACAGGGGGAGAGCCGACTATGGCTACACCTTC.